Listed below are T cell receptor beta chains from one sample, sequenced in a study of lymphopenia after photon versus proton radiotherapy. Only in-frame clones appear in the TCRdb table, and some are missing; sequencing was by immunoSEQ multiplex PCR. This sample has almost 7,500 clones; more than 75% occur once, and the top ten carry 51%. The sample consisted of peripheral blood, taken from a patient treated with photon-based radiotherapy. Receptor source: a man younger than 45 with gastric cancer. CDR3s include the opening cysteine and the closing phenylalanine or tryptophan. The D gene is left open where the match is weak. Where a row states a size, it is once, few, many or the class of an expanded clone; other rows omit it.

abundance: -
d_gene: -
v_gene: TRBV10-3
j_gene: TRBJ1-3
CDR3nt: TGTGCCATCAGTGAGTCGGCGGGGGCTGGAAACACCATATATTTT
CDR3aa: CAISESAGAGNTIYF

abundance: -
d_gene: -
v_gene: TRBV6-1
j_gene: TRBJ1-5
CDR3nt: TGTGCCAGCAGGTTGGGGACGGGCAATCAGCCCCAGCATTTT
CDR3aa: CASRLGTGNQPQHF

abundance: -
d_gene: -
v_gene: TRBV5-1
j_gene: TRBJ2-3
CDR3nt: TGCGCCAGCAGCTTGGACTCAGATACGCAGTATTTT
CDR3aa: CASSLDSDTQYF

abundance: -
d_gene: -
v_gene: TRBV4-2
j_gene: TRBJ2-5
CDR3nt: TGTGCCAGCAGCCGGTCAGGGTCGCGAGAGACCCAGTACTTC
CDR3aa: CASSRSGSRETQYF

abundance: -
d_gene: -
v_gene: TRBV28
j_gene: TRBJ1-6
CDR3nt: TGTGCCAGCAGTTCAGAGCCTGAACCCCTCCACTTT
CDR3aa: CASSSEPEPLHF

abundance: -
d_gene: TRBD1
v_gene: TRBV7-2
j_gene: TRBJ2-3
CDR3nt: TGTGCCAGCAGCCGGGACAGGTCTAGCACAGATACGCAGTATTTT
CDR3aa: CASSRDRSSTDTQYF

abundance: -
d_gene: -
v_gene: TRBV28
j_gene: TRBJ2-1
CDR3nt: TGTGCCAGCAGTCTTTCGGAGGGAGGTAGGGGCAATGAGCAGTTCTTC
CDR3aa: CASSLSEGGRGNEQFF

abundance: -
d_gene: -
v_gene: TRBV9
j_gene: TRBJ2-7
CDR3nt: TGTGCCAGCAGTCAAACAGGGGCGCCTGGGAGGGAGCAGTACTTC
CDR3aa: CASSQTGAPGREQYF

abundance: -
d_gene: -
v_gene: TRBV6-6
j_gene: TRBJ1-1
CDR3nt: TGTGCCAGCGAGCCTACGTATATGAACACTGAAGCTTTCTTT
CDR3aa: CASEPTYMNTEAFF

abundance: -
d_gene: TRBD2
v_gene: TRBV4-3
j_gene: TRBJ2-7
CDR3nt: TGCGCCAGCAGCCAAGGGGGGGGAGGTGTGGACGAGCAGTACTTC
CDR3aa: CASSQGGGGVDEQYF

abundance: -
d_gene: -
v_gene: TRBV28
j_gene: TRBJ2-5
CDR3nt: TGTGCCATTGGAGGGGGCCAAGAGACCCAGTACTTC
CDR3aa: CAIGGGQETQYF

abundance: -
d_gene: -
v_gene: TRBV28
j_gene: TRBJ1-6
CDR3nt: TGTGCCAGCAGTCAGGGGAATTCACCCCTCCACTTT
CDR3aa: CASSQGNSPLHF

abundance: once
d_gene: TRBD2
v_gene: TRBV6-4
j_gene: TRBJ2-3
CDR3nt: TGTGCCAGCAGTCGACTAGCGGGGGGGAGCACAGATACGCAGTATTTT
CDR3aa: CASSRLAGGSTDTQYF

abundance: once
d_gene: -
v_gene: TRBV10-3
j_gene: TRBJ1-5
CDR3nt: TGTGCCTCCGGGGGGGAGGGCCAGCCCCAGCATTTT
CDR3aa: CASGGEGQPQHF

abundance: -
d_gene: -
v_gene: TRBV7-9
j_gene: TRBJ2-7
CDR3nt: TGTGCCAGCAGCTTGGGGGGACCCTACGAGCAGTACTTC
CDR3aa: CASSLGGPYEQYF

abundance: -
d_gene: -
v_gene: TRBV28
j_gene: TRBJ1-2
CDR3nt: TGTGCCAGCAGCCCACTTCAACAGCTTGTCGCTAACTATGGCTACACCTTC
CDR3aa: CASSPLQQLVANYGYTF

abundance: -
d_gene: -
v_gene: TRBV18
j_gene: TRBJ2-2
CDR3nt: TGTGCCAGCTCACCCTTCGTAAGCAAGAACACCGGGGAGCTGTTTTTT
CDR3aa: CASSPFVSKNTGELFF

abundance: -
d_gene: TRBD1
v_gene: TRBV11-3
j_gene: TRBJ1-4
CDR3nt: TGTGCCAGCAGCTCCCCGACAGGGAAGGGAAAACTGTTTTTT
CDR3aa: CASSSPTGKGKLFF

abundance: -
d_gene: -
v_gene: TRBV6-1
j_gene: TRBJ1-1
CDR3nt: TGTGCCAGCGGAAAATTACTGAACACTGAAGCTTTCTTT
CDR3aa: CASGKLLNTEAFF

abundance: -
d_gene: TRBD2
v_gene: TRBV6-4
j_gene: TRBJ2-1
CDR3nt: TGTGCCAGCAGTGACAAAGCGGGAGGACGCAATGAGCAGTTCTTC
CDR3aa: CASSDKAGGRNEQFF

abundance: -
d_gene: -
v_gene: TRBV7-2
j_gene: TRBJ2-7
CDR3nt: TGTGCCAGCAGCTTATTACAGGGTGGCGAGCAGTACTTC
CDR3aa: CASSLLQGGEQYF

abundance: -
d_gene: -
v_gene: TRBV7-9
j_gene: TRBJ2-7
CDR3nt: TGTGCCAGCAGCACCCAAGGGGACGAGCAGTACTTC
CDR3aa: CASSTQGDEQYF

abundance: -
d_gene: -
v_gene: TRBV28
j_gene: TRBJ2-1
CDR3nt: TGTGCCAGCAGTTTACTCTACAATGAGCAGTTCTTC
CDR3aa: CASSLLYNEQFF

abundance: -
d_gene: TRBD2
v_gene: TRBV27
j_gene: TRBJ2-7
CDR3nt: TGTGCCAGCAGTATGTCCGGGACTAGCCCCTACGAGCAGTACTTC
CDR3aa: CASSMSGTSPYEQYF

abundance: -
d_gene: TRBD1
v_gene: TRBV14
j_gene: TRBJ1-2
CDR3nt: TGTGCCAGCAGCCAGGGGGCAGGGGGCAGTCGATATGGCTACACCTTC
CDR3aa: CASSQGAGGSRYGYTF

abundance: -
d_gene: -
v_gene: TRBV11-2
j_gene: TRBJ1-1
CDR3nt: TGTGCCAGCAGCCCCACGGGGAGGGGCACTGAAGCTTTCTTT
CDR3aa: CASSPTGRGTEAFF

abundance: -
d_gene: -
v_gene: TRBV7-2
j_gene: TRBJ2-2
CDR3nt: TGTGCCAGCAGCGCGACAGACGGGGAGCTGTTTTTT
CDR3aa: CASSATDGELFF